This T cell receptor (beta chain) emerged from a study of cytomegalovirus exposure and HLA in healthy donors. Findings and limits, study-wide: Rarity marked most TCR sequences, yet some public TCRs occurred in many donors. HLA allele associations emerged for roughly 17,000 TCR beta sequences in a later analysis, at 0.05 false discovery rate. Among the CMV-associated chains, a few were confirmed in vitro as specific for CMV antigens.

Both 60 Vbeta primers and 13 Jbeta primers went into the PCR. Libraries were prepared by immunoSEQ multiplex PCR; TCRdb keeps only in-frame clonotypes and omits some of them. The sample holds around 100,000 clones; 60% to 85% are singletons and the top ten take approximately 3.8%. A note on this clone: As yet, its antigen is unknown.

V shed 0 bases and J shed 8 bases, with 11 bases lying between them. The V gene's germline CDR1 is SGHDN and CDR2 FVKESK. This CDR3 region has 13 residues. The specimen was PBMCs. This TCR was sampled from a man aged 50 to 60 in good health and CMV-seropositive. The rearrangement uses TRBV14 and TRBJ2-7; maybe TRBD2 (5 bases). For the CDR3, the DNA is TGTGCCAGCAGCCAAGAACTAGTTTTTAAGCAGTACTTC. It translates to CASSQELVFKQYF.